The following is a T cell receptor beta chain sequence with its context. CDR1 and CDR2 (germline): SGHTA, FQGNSA. Trimming cost V 2 bases and J 6 bases; bases outside gene matches: 11. There are 17 residues in the CDR3. This specimen belongs to a study of blood T cell repertoires in COVID-19. About the study: PBMCs, B-cell-depleted T cells, or T cells were the source of the cDNA or gDNA that made up the material.

Assay: immunoSEQ multiplex PCR; the TCRdb copy retains only in-frame clones and omits some. In the table there are about 150,000 clones, approximately 86% of which are singletons. This chain links TRBV7-2 with TRBJ2-3; TRBD2 matches at 10 bases. The sequenced material came from peripheral blood. This receptor was obtained from a woman aged 80 or over with COVID-19, enrolled during active disease. CDR3 coding DNA: TGTGCCAGCAGCTTAAGTCTAGCGGGAGTGTTAAGGGATACGCAGTATTTT. Residues: CASSLSLAGVLRDTQYF.